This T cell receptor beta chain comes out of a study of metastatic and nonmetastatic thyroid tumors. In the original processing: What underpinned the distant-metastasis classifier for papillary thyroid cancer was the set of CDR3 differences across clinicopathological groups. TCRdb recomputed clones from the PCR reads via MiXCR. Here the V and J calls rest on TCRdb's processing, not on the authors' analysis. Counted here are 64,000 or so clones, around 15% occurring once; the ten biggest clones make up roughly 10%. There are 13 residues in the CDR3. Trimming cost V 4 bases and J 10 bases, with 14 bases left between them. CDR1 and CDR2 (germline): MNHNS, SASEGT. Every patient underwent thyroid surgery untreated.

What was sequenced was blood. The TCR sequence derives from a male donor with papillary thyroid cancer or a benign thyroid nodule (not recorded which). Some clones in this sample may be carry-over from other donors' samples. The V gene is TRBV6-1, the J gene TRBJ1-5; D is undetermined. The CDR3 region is CASSAQRTHPQHF. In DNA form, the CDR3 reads TGTGCCAGCAGTGCACAGCGGACTCATCCCCAGCATTTT.